This entry concerns a single T cell receptor (beta chain). This sample stems from a study of blood T cell repertoires in COVID-19. Study-level background: Sample material is recorded as cDNA or gDNA derived from T cells, B-cell-depleted T cells, or PBMCs.

The CDR3 spans 16 residues. Germline CDR1 LGHNT, CDR2 FRNRAP. Trimming removed 0 bases at V and 9 bases at J, with 15 bases between. Sequencing was performed with immunoSEQ multiplex PCR; in TCRdb, only in-frame clones are kept and a portion is missing. The sample records about 140,000 clones, roughly 76% being singletons. This TCR derives from a woman between 45 and 60 years old with active or convalescent COVID-19. This chain links TRBV12-5 with TRBJ1-6; D unresolved. Input material: peripheral blood. The CDR3 loop is CASGLVPGSSGSPLHF. CDR3 DNA: TGTGCTAGTGGTTTGGTACCGGGGAGCAGCGGTTCACCCCTCCACTTT.